Listed here are 23 T cell receptor beta chains from one sample, sequenced in a study of vaccination and CD4 T cells after COVID-19. For these TCRs, the target antigens are not known. The study sequenced cultured CD4+ T cell DNA using the Oncomine TCR Beta short-read assay. TCRdb analysed the PCR reads with MiXCR anew, one entry per CDR3 protein. The sample lists 7,500 to 9,500 distinct CDR3 sequences, about 19% seen once, with more than 7% in the top ten. Treatment described: roughly 10-day PBMC culture with coronavirus spike peptide pools or control peptides (ViraFEST assay). Here the sequenced sample was CD4+ T cells from blood, cultured in vitro, taken after SARS-CoV-2 vaccination. These receptors all come from a human donor who had recovered from COVID-19.

The V gene is TRBV7-9, the J gene TRBJ2-2, with TRBD1 matching over 7 bases. Unmatched junction bases numbered 10, after V lost 5 bases and J lost 1 base. CDR1 SEHNR and CDR2 FQNEAQ come from the germline V gene (reference sequence). The CDR3 has 17 amino acids. The CDR3 region has the DNA TGTGCCAGCAGCCTTCTCCGCCGGGACAGGAACACCGGGGAGCTGTTTTTT. Residues: CASSLLRRDRNTGELFF.

This clonotype was observed a handful of times. V is TRBV15 and J is TRBJ2-2; 10 bases fit TRBD2. The V segment lost 5 bases and the J segment 3 bases; nucleotides outside the gene matches: 3. The CDR3 covers 15 residues. Germline V gives CDR1 LNHNV, CDR2 YYDKDF (reference sequence). CDR3 DNA sequence: TGTGCCACCAGCTCAGGACTAGCGGACACCGGGGAGCTGTTTTTT. Translating it yields CATSSGLADTGELFF.

V is TRBV9 and J is TRBJ2-5, with D maybe TRBD1 (6 bases). CDR1 is SGDLS and CDR2 is YYNGEE in the germline V gene. The CDR3 is 14 amino acids. The ends were cut back, 0 bases at V and 5 bases at J, with 11 bases in the middle. Written as DNA, the CDR3 is TGTGCCAGCAGCGTAGCAGGGGCGGATGAGACCCAGTACTTC. Residues: CASSVAGADETQYF. The variable domain in full, completed from reference TRBV9 and TRBJ2-5, reads DSGVTQTPKHLITATGQRVTLRCSPRSGDLSVYWYQQSLDQGLQFLIQYYNGEERAKGNILERFSAQQFPDLHSELNLSSLELGDSALYFCASSVAGADETQYFGPGTRLLVL.

V is TRBV2 and J is TRBJ2-3; possibly TRBD1 for D (6 bases). V lost 4 bases, J lost 2 bases, and 13 bases lay in between. The CDR3 runs 15 residues. Germline V CDR1 and CDR2: SNHLY, FYNNEI. The CDR3 nucleotides are TGTGCCAGCAGTGGGACAGCGACATACACAGATACGCAGTATTTT. The encoded protein is CASSGTATYTDTQYF.

The chain carries TRBV6-7 and TRBJ1-5; no clear D. TRBV6-7 is given ORF status, its function remaining uncertain. The CDR3 loop spans 14 amino acids. V was clipped by 6 bases and J by 6 bases, with 15 bases between them. The CDR3 DNA sequence: TGTGCCAGCAGACCTCGAGTTGGAAGTCAGCCCCAGCATTTT. Protein product: CASRPRVGSQPQHF.

This clonotype turned up a few times. CDR3 coding DNA: TGTGCCAGCAGTTACTCGACCGGGGTGGGCCTCTCTGGGGCCAACGTCCTGACTTTC. It encodes CASSYSTGVGLSGANVLTF. The chain links TRBV6-5 to TRBJ2-6; TRBD2 is a possible D gene (5 bases). Germline V gene data show CDR1 as MNHEY and CDR2 as SVGAGI. V was pared by 0 bases and J by 0 bases, with 15 bases between. The CDR3 loop spans 19 amino acids.

In its sample, this clonotype is medium-sized (0.01 to 0.1%). The chain recombines TRBV11-2 with TRBJ2-7; 7 bases map to TRBD1. Germline V CDR1 and CDR2: SGHAT, FQNNGV. Germline trimming cut 5 bases from V and 8 bases from J; bases unmatched to any gene: 6. This CDR3 comprises 12 residues. Written as DNA, the CDR3 is TGTGCCAGCAGCCTAACAGGGGATAAGCAGTACTTC. Translated: CASSLTGDKQYF.

V gene TRBV28 combines with J gene TRBJ1-1; the D is unclear. This CDR3 comprises 16 residues. Germline V lookup: CDR1 MDHEN, CDR2 SYDVKM. Trimming shortened V by 5 bases and J by 1 base, and 17 bases separated the two germline ends. CDR3 residues: CASSPTGLAPNTEAFF. In nucleotides, the CDR3 is TGTGCCAGCAGTCCTACGGGTCTGGCGCCGAACACTGAAGCTTTCTTT.

This clonotype showed up just a few times. The chain links TRBV28 to TRBJ2-3; 9 nucleotides line up with TRBD1. The V and J ends lost 6 bases and 4 bases, in that order; junction bases with no gene match: 11. The germline CDR1 and CDR2 sequences are MDHEN and SYDVKM. The CDR3 has 16 amino acids. The CDR3 DNA is TGTGCCAGCAGAGGTACAGGGGGCCCGGGCCCAGATACGCAGTATTTT. Translated, it gives CASRGTGGPGPDTQYF.

This clonotype counts as medium-sized. The chain carries TRBV11-3 and TRBJ2-7; D is ambiguous. The CDR3 is made up of 12 amino acids. The germline V and J ends were trimmed by 1 base and 9 bases, with 10 bases remaining between them. Germline V gene sequence: CDR1 SGHNT, CDR2 YENEEA. In nucleotides, the CDR3 is TGTGCCAGCAGCTTAGTAGGTGGCGGGCAGTACTTC. This translates into CASSLVGGGQYF. Full variable domain (outside the CDR3, taken from reference TRBV11-3 and TRBJ2-7): EAGVVQSPRYKIIEKKQPVAFWCNPISGHNTLYWYLQNLGQGPELLIRYENEEAVDDSQLPKDRFSAERLKGVDSTLKIQPAELGDSAVYLCASSLVGGGQYFGPGTRLTVT.

Judged by abundance, this clonotype is medium-sized. This chain links TRBV20-1 with TRBJ1-2; 8 positions agree with TRBD1. Per germline, CDR1 DFQATT and CDR2 SNEGSKA (reference sequence). Germline trimming cut 5 bases from V and 7 bases from J; bases unmatched to any gene: 6. The length of the CDR3 is 12 residues. CDR3 amino acids: CSARQGSSGYTF. Written as DNA, the CDR3 is TGCAGTGCTCGACAGGGGTCTTCTGGCTACACCTTC.

This clonotype is medium-sized (0.01 to 0.1%). The chain uses TRBV7-8 and TRBJ2-5; no firm D call. In germline, CDR1 is SGHVS, CDR2 FQNEAQ. V lost 4 bases to trimming and J lost 7 bases, with 7 bases between them. The CDR3 loop spans 11 amino acids. DNA for the CDR3: TGTGCCAGCAGCTCCTCTGGGACCCAGTACTTC. Amino acids: CASSSSGTQYF.

This clonotype was recorded many times. The V and J genes are TRBV20-1 and TRBJ2-7; D may be TRBD2 (6 bases). The germline CDR1 and CDR2 sequences are DFQATT and SNEGSKA (reference sequence). This CDR3 is 12 amino acids long. In DNA, the CDR3 is TGCAGCGATACGGGAGTCCACTACGAGCAGTACTTC. This encodes CSDTGVHYEQYF.

This clonotype is a singleton in its sample. The chain recombines TRBV12-3 or TRBV12-4 with TRBJ2-1, with 9 bases fitting TRBD1. This CDR3 has 16 residues. The trim removed 7 bases at V and 3 bases at J, leaving 10 bases unmatched. For the CDR3, the DNA is TGTGCCAGCACCCTAAACCGGGGACAGGGCTACAATGAGCAGTTCTTC. It specifies CASTLNRGQGYNEQFF.

The genes are TRBV28 and TRBJ1-5; D gene ambiguous. The V end was cut by 7 bases, the J end by 6 bases, with 19 bases between. Germline V gene lookup returns CDR1 MDHEN and CDR2 SYDVKM. The CDR3 runs 15 residues. CDR3 region: CASTPGGRARQPQHF. CDR3 nucleotides: TGTGCCAGCACCCCGGGAGGGAGGGCTCGTCAGCCCCAGCATTTT.

CDR3 region: CASSIPTGMGQPQHF. In DNA, the CDR3 is TGTGCCAGTAGTATACCGACAGGGATGGGACAGCCCCAGCATTTT. The rearrangement uses TRBV19 and TRBJ1-5, with 7 bases matching TRBD1. This CDR3 spans 15 amino acids. The ends lost 2 bases at V and 7 bases at J; junction bases unmatched: 8. CDR1 is LNHDA, CDR2 SQIVND, per germline (reference sequence).

By its share, this clonotype is medium-sized. This rearrangement joins TRBV7-2 to TRBJ2-5; 11 nucleotides match TRBD1. The CDR3 extends over 14 amino acids. Germline-derived CDR1 and CDR2 are SGHTA and FQGNSA. Germline trimming cut 5 bases from V and 4 bases from J; bases unmatched to any gene: 3. The CDR3 reads CASSQDRGRETQYF. CDR3 nucleotide sequence: TGTGCCAGCAGCCAGGACAGGGGGCGAGAGACCCAGTACTTC.

This clonotype showed up just a few times. The V gene is TRBV18, the J gene TRBJ2-5; TRBD2 might be the D (5 bases). Germline lookup yields CDR1 KGHSH and CDR2 LQKENI. This CDR3 is 15 amino acids long. Trimming stripped 4 bases from V and 1 base from J, with 13 bases between. Here the CDR3 reads CASSREGAIQETQYF. CDR3 coding DNA: TGTGCCAGCTCACGTGAGGGTGCCATCCAAGAGACCCAGTACTTC.

This clonotype has a count of ten or more. The chain links TRBV20-1 to TRBJ2-7; 8 bases are a match to TRBD2. CDR3 length equals 12 residues. Germline V CDR1 and CDR2: DFQATT, SNEGSKA (reference sequence). The CDR3 protein is CSPTSGNYEQYF. The CDR3 DNA is TGCAGCCCCACTAGCGGAAACTACGAGCAGTACTTC.

This clonotype was detected ten times or more. This sequence joins TRBV20-1 and TRBJ1-1; TRBD1 might be the D (5 bases). The ends were cut back, 3 bases at V and 1 base at J, with 12 bases in the middle. The CDR3 sequence is 14 residues long. Germline V gene lookup returns CDR1 DFQATT and CDR2 SNEGSKA (reference sequence). CDR3: CSASYGHKNTEAFF. In DNA form, the CDR3 reads TGCAGTGCTAGTTATGGACACAAGAACACTGAAGCTTTCTTT.

The chain couples TRBV5-1 to TRBJ2-5; 8 bases agree with TRBD1. The CDR3 sequence is 13 residues long. The V and J ends lost 2 bases and 3 bases, in that order; junction bases with no gene match: 0. Looked up from germline, CDR1 is SGHRS and CDR2 is YFSETQ. CDR3 nucleotide sequence: TGCGCCAGCAGCTTACAGGGGGAAGAGACCCAGTACTTC. The encoded protein is CASSLQGEETQYF. Full variable domain (missing parts from reference TRBV5-1 and TRBJ2-5): KAGVTQTPRYLIKTRGQQVTLSCSPISGHRSVSWYQQTPGQGLQFLFEYFSETQRNKGNFPGRFSGRQFSNSRSEMNVSTLELGDSALYLCASSLQGEETQYFGPGTRLLVL.

V is TRBV5-4 and J is TRBJ2-5; possible D gene TRBD1, 5 bases. CDR3 length: 14 amino acids. Trimming cost V 2 bases and J 4 bases, with 12 bases left between them. CDR1 SGHNT and CDR2 YYREEE come from the germline V gene (reference sequence). The CDR3 region has the DNA TGTGCCAGCAGCTTTACGGATCAGGGAGAGACCCAGTACTTC. As protein: CASSFTDQGETQYF. The full variable domain, with the rest looked up from reference TRBV5-4 and TRBJ2-5, is ETGVTQSPTHLIKTRGQQVTLRCSSQSGHNTVSWYQQALGQGPQFIFQYYREEENGRGNFPPRFSGLQFPNYSSELNVNALELDDSALYLCASSFTDQGETQYFGPGTRLLVL.

The chain joins TRBV10-3 to TRBJ2-2, with D perhaps matching TRBD2 (6 bases). Looked up from germline, CDR1 is ENHRY and CDR2 is SYGVKD. V lost 2 bases and J 0 bases, leaving 10 bases between the germline ends. This CDR3 is built from 16 residues. CDR3 nucleotides: TGTGCCATCAGTGAGATTGGCGGGACGAACACCGGGGAGCTGTTTTTT. This codes for CAISEIGGTNTGELFF.